Each of the 17 T cell receptor beta chains below was sequenced from the same sample in a study of blood T cell repertoires in COVID-19. Generated by immunoSEQ multiplex PCR, the TCRdb table keeps only in-frame clones and is missing some. The table includes 150,000 to 200,000 clones, 70% to 80% detected once. The sample was peripheral blood. These receptors all stem from a woman in her forties with COVID-19, enrolled during active disease.

The chain has TRBV15 and TRBJ1-4; D not resolved. The CDR3 length is 13 residues. V was pared by 1 base and J by 8 bases, with 8 bases between. CDR1 is LNHNV, CDR2 YYDKDF, per germline (reference sequence). DNA of the CDR3: TGTGCCACCAGCAGAGGACATGGCGAAAAACTGTTTTTT. Its protein is CATSRGHGEKLFF.

The J gene is TRBJ2-7, the V gene TRBV11-2, with TRBD1 identical over 8 bases. Germline V gene sequence: CDR1 SGHAT, CDR2 FQNNGV. J lost 7 bases, V lost 3 bases, and 8 bases had no gene match. The CDR3 spans 14 residues. The CDR3 region has the DNA TGTGCCAGCAGCTTCTATCAGGGGGCGGGTGAGCAGTACTTC. Its translation: CASSFYQGAGEQYF.

The chain employs TRBV6-5 and TRBJ2-7; tentative D call: TRBD2 (6 bases). Trimming stripped 0 bases from V and 7 bases from J, with 13 bases between. The CDR3 length is 14 residues. CDR1 MNHEY and CDR2 SVGAGI come from the germline V gene. CDR3 region: CASSYSPGTFEQYF. The CDR3 nucleotides read TGTGCCAGCAGTTACTCGCCAGGGACTTTTGAGCAGTACTTC.

This chain uses TRBV5-4 with TRBJ2-2; 7 bases are a match to TRBD2. This CDR3 comprises 15 residues. Unmatched junction bases numbered 12, after V lost 4 bases and J lost 9 bases. CDR1 and CDR2 (germline): SGHNT, YYREEE (reference sequence). The CDR3 DNA reads TGTGCCAGCAGCGCCCCCGGGACTACCAACCGGGAGCTGTTTTTT. Its translation is CASSAPGTTNRELFF.

In DNA, the CDR3 is TGTGCCAGCAGTTATTACAATCAGCCCCAGCATTTT. Amino acid sequence: CASSYYNQPQHF. The chain uses TRBV6-2 or TRBV6-3 and TRBJ1-5; D is unclear. The germline V gene encodes CDR1 MNHEY and CDR2 SVGEGT. The CDR3 length is 12 residues. V was shortened by 3 bases and J by 3 bases, with 3 bases between the two germline ends.

The rearrangement joins TRBV27 to TRBJ1-1; tentatively, D is TRBD1 (6 bases). This CDR3 is built from 14 residues. Germline loops: CDR1 MNHEY, CDR2 SMNVEV (reference sequence). V was trimmed by 2 bases and J by 4 bases, leaving 11 bases between them. CDR3 nucleotides: TGTGCCAGCAGTTTAGGGCAGGGGAGCACTGAAGCTTTCTTT. This codes for CASSLGQGSTEAFF.

The V call is TRBV4-1, the J call TRBJ2-7; TRBD2 agrees at 14 bases. CDR3 length equals 15 residues. The V gene end was trimmed by 3 bases and the J gene end by 6 bases; junction bases not matched to a gene: 4. Looked up from germline, CDR1 is MGHRA and CDR2 is YSYEKL. The CDR3 DNA sequence: TGCGCCAGCAGCCACGGACTAGCGGGAGGCTCCGAGCAGTACTTC. Its translation is CASSHGLAGGSEQYF.

In its sample, this clone was seen once. At one of its ends the junction is not consistent with the germline gene, which may arise from a read error. V is TRBV6-5 and J is TRBJ1-2; tentatively, D is TRBD1 (6 bases). This CDR3 has 12 residues. Germline V lookup: CDR1 MNHEY, CDR2 SVGAGI. CDR3 residues: CASTPQGYDYTF. CDR3 DNA sequence: TGTGCCAGCACTCCACAGGGATATGACTACACCTTC.

J is TRBJ2-7 and V is TRBV12-3 or TRBV12-4; 7 nucleotides agree with TRBD1. This CDR3 is built from 13 residues. Unmatched junction bases numbered 5, after V lost 6 bases and J lost 3 bases. The CDR3 nucleotides read TGTGCCAGCAGGCCGGGACAGATCTACGAGCAGTACTTC. This translates into CASRPGQIYEQYF.

This clone turned up a few times. The rearrangement joins TRBV5-1 to TRBJ1-4, with 9 bases identical to TRBD1. Germline V gene data show CDR1 as SGHRS and CDR2 as YFSETQ. This CDR3 spans 17 amino acids. V shed 0 bases, J shed 7 bases, and the junction held 10 bases outside the gene matches. This chain's CDR3 is CASSLGSDRGAAEKLFF. CDR3 coding DNA: TGCGCCAGCAGCTTGGGATCAGACAGGGGGGCCGCTGAAAAACTGTTTTTT.

The table lists this clone with a few counts. The rearrangement joins TRBV10-3 to TRBJ1-2; the D gene is possibly TRBD1 (5 bases). V was pared by 4 bases and J by 4 bases, with 10 bases between. There are 13 residues in the CDR3. The V gene's germline CDR1 is ENHRY and CDR2 SYGVKD. The CDR3 DNA follows: TGTGCCATCAGTGGGGAGGGGCTCTATGGCTACACCTTC. It is translated as CAISGEGLYGYTF.

This clone turned up a few times. This sequence joins TRBV7-9 and TRBJ2-1; 7 bases agree with TRBD1. V was pared by 1 base and J by 5 bases, with 5 bases of the junction left unmatched. In germline, CDR1 is SEHNR, CDR2 FQNEAQ (reference sequence). The CDR3 contains 15 residues. The DNA of the CDR3 is TGTGCCAGCAGCTTAGAGACAGGGTACAACAATGAGCAGTTCTTC. As protein: CASSLETGYNNEQFF.

This clone was counted many times. The chain joins TRBV2 to TRBJ1-2; D perhaps matches TRBD1 (6 bases). V lost 6 bases and J 4 bases, leaving 9 bases between the germline ends. The CDR3 sequence is 12 residues long. Germline assignment: CDR1 SNHLY and CDR2 FYNNEI. The CDR3 is CASRDSPYGYTF. CDR3 DNA sequence: TGTGCCAGCAGGGACAGCCCCTATGGCTACACCTTC.

The CDR3 spells CASSLSPGLARETQYF. For the CDR3, the DNA is TGCGCCAGCAGCTTGAGCCCGGGACTAGCGAGGGAGACCCAGTACTTC. The J gene is TRBJ2-5, the V gene TRBV5-1; 10 bases line up with TRBD2. The CDR3 extends over 16 amino acids. After removal of 1 base from V and 5 bases from J, the junction contained 8 bases not matched to a gene. CDR1 SGHRS and CDR2 YFSETQ come from the germline V gene. Filled out from reference TRBV5-1 and TRBJ2-5, the complete variable domain reads KAGVTQTPRYLIKTRGQQVTLSCSPISGHRSVSWYQQTPGQGLQFLFEYFSETQRNKGNFPGRFSGRQFSNSRSEMNVSTLELGDSALYLCASSLSPGLARETQYFGPGTRLLVL.

The CDR3 sequence: CASSLKRGRGGADTQYF. The CDR3, as DNA: TGTGCCAGCAGCTTAAAAAGGGGGCGCGGAGGGGCAGATACGCAGTATTTT. V and J are TRBV7-2 and TRBJ2-3; possible D gene TRBD1, 7 bases. The CDR3 runs 17 residues. V was pared by 2 bases and J by 4 bases, with 19 bases between. Looked up from germline, CDR1 is SGHTA and CDR2 is FQGNSA.

In DNA, the CDR3 is TGTGCCAGCAGCTTGGGCACTTGGAACTATGGCTACACCTTC. Encoded protein: CASSLGTWNYGYTF. The chain joins TRBV5-6 to TRBJ1-2; D uncertain. Germline CDR1 and CDR2: SGHDT and YYEEEE. Trimming left V 0 bases short and J 2 bases short, with 8 bases between. This CDR3 comprises 14 residues.

This rearrangement joins TRBV27 to TRBJ1-2; D possibly corresponds to TRBD1 (5 bases). Between the trimmed V and J ends, which lost 5 bases and 4 bases, there was a span of 14 bases. Germline lookup yields CDR1 MNHEY and CDR2 SMNVEV (reference sequence). The CDR3 extends over 14 amino acids. CDR3 sequence reads: CASSPSGLSYGYTF. DNA of the CDR3: TGTGCCAGCAGTCCCTCGGGACTCAGCTATGGCTACACCTTC.